This T cell receptor (beta chain) appears in the sequencing data of a study of blood T cell repertoires in COVID-19. Overall study context: The United States, Italy and Spain supplied acute and convalescent COVID-19 samples. Sample material is recorded as cDNA or gDNA derived from T cells, B-cell-depleted T cells, or PBMCs.

Authors' data handling: Amplification of reference gene primers provided the estimated nucleated cell counts. TCRdb's table, derived via immunoSEQ multiplex PCR, lists solely in-frame clones and lacks some. That table is the source of V, J and clone size, and D and trimming were worked out from the DNA. Among 8,500 or so clones listed, about four fifths were seen once. Germline V gene sequence: CDR1 SGHTA, CDR2 FQGTGA. Unmatched junction bases numbered 6, after V lost 6 bases and J lost 9 bases. The CDR3 loop spans 15 amino acids. This clonotype originated in a man in his 70s with active COVID-19. The specimen sequenced was peripheral blood. The chain employs TRBV7-3 and TRBJ2-1; 15 bases fit TRBD2. CDR3 bases: TGTGCCAGCAGTCCTGGACTAGCGGGAGGGGGTGAGCAGTTCTTC. Translated: CASSPGLAGGGEQFF.